This T cell receptor (beta chain) came from a study of blood T cell repertoires in COVID-19. Study context: Samples of COVID-19 (acute and convalescent) were obtained from the United States, Italy and Spain. PBMCs, B-cell-depleted T cells, or T cells provided the cDNA or gDNA that made up the material.

The germline V and J ends were trimmed by 5 bases and 7 bases, with 15 bases remaining between them. The CDR3 covers 13 residues. From germline, CDR1 is SGHTA and CDR2 FQGTGA. Authors' data handling: Amplifying reference gene primers gave estimates of nucleated cell counts. TCRdb's copy holds only in-frame clones and misses some; the assay was immunoSEQ multiplex PCR. V and J calls and clone size follow that table, whereas D and trimming were derived from the DNA. This sample carries under 80,000 clones, about nine tenths of them seen once, and the ten largest clones take 5.5% to 6.5%. The receptor's source is a human donor in a cohort sampled during active COVID-19. V and J are TRBV7-3 and TRBJ2-7; possibly TRBD1 for D (6 bases). Sequenced sample: peripheral blood. The CDR3 DNA reads TGTGCCAGCAGCCTACAGGGAGCTGGGGAGCAGTACTTC. This translates into CASSLQGAGEQYF. Full variable domain (rest looked up from reference TRBV7-3 and TRBJ2-7): GAGVSQTPSNKVTEKGKYVELRCDPISGHTALYWYRQSLGQGPEFLIYFQGTGAADDSGLPNDRFFAVRPEGSVSTLKIQRTERGDSAVYLCASSLQGAGEQYFGPGTRLTVT.